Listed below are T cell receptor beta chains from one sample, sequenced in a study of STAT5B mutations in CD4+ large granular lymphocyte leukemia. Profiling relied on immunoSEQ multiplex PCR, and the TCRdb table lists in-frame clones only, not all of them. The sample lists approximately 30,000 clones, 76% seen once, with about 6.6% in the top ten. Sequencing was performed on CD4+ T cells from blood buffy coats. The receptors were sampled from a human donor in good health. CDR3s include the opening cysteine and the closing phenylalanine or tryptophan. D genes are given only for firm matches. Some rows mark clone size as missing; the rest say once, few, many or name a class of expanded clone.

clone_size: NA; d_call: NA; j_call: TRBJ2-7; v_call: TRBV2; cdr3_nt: TGTGCCAGCAGTGAACTTGGGACCGGCTTCTACGAGCAGTACTTC; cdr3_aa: CASSELGTGFYEQYF
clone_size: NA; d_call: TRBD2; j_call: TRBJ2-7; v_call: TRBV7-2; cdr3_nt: TGTGCCAGCACCCAACGGGAGGGACCCTACGAGCAGTACTTC; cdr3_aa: CASTQREGPYEQYF
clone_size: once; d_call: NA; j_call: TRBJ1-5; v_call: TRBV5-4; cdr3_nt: TGTGCCAGCAGCCCGGACAGAATTCAGCCCCAGCATTTT; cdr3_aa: CASSPDRIQPQHF
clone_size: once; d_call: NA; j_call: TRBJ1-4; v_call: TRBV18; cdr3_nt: TGTGCCAGCTCACCTGCCGGCGCCGGGGATGAAAAACTGTTTTTT; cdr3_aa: CASSPAGAGDEKLFF
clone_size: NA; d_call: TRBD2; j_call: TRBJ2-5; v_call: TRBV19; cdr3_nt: TGTGCCAGTAGCAAGCTAGCGGGGGGGCCAGAGACCCAGTACTTC; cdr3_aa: CASSKLAGGPETQYF
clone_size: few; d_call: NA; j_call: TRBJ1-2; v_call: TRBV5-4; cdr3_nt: TGTGCCAGCAGCAGTCCCGGGGCGGCCTATGGCTACACCTTC; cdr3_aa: CASSSPGAAYGYTF
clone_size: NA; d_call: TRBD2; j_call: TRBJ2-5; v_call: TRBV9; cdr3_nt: TGTGCCAGCAGCCCGTCTCTGGCGGGGGAAGAGACCCAGTACTTC; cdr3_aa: CASSPSLAGEETQYF
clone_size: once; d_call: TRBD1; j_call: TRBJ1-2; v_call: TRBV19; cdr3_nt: TGTGCCAGTAGTCCGCCGGGACAGAGTTATGGCTACACCTTC; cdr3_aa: CASSPPGQSYGYTF
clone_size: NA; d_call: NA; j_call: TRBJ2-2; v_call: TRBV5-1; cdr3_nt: TGCGCCAGCAGCCCGCGGACCGCGAACACCGGGGAGCTGTTTTTT; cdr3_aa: CASSPRTANTGELFF
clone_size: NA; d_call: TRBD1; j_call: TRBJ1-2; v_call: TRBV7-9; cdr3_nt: TGTGCCAGCAGCCCCGAGGGGACAGGCTATGGCTACACCTTC; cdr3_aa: CASSPEGTGYGYTF
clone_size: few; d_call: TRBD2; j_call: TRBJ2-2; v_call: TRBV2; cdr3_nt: TGTGCCAGCTTACTAGCGGAGTACACCGGGGAGCTGTTTTTT; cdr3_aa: CASLLAEYTGELFF
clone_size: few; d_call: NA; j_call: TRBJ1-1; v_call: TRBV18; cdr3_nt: TGTGCCAGCTCACCGGACGGCTTCACTGAAGCTTTCTTT; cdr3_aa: CASSPDGFTEAFF
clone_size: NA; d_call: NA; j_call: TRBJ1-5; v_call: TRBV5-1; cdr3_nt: TGCGCCAGCAGCCAAACGTGGGGGGGAGACGGGCCCCAGCATTTT; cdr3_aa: CASSQTWGGDGPQHF
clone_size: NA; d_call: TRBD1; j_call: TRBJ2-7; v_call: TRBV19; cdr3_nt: TGTGCCAGTAGTACACAGGGGGCGCGGAACGAGCAGTACTTC; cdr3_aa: CASSTQGARNEQYF
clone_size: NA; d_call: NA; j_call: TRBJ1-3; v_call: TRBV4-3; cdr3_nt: TGCGCCAGCAGCCAAGATCTGGTAGGGGCAGGCTACCGGACCACCTCTGGAAACACCATATATTTT; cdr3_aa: CASSQDLVGAGYRTTSGNTIYF
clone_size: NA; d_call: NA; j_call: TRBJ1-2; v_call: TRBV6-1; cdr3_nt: TGTGCCAGCAGTGAGTGGGGGGATGGCTACACCTTC; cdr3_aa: CASSEWGDGYTF
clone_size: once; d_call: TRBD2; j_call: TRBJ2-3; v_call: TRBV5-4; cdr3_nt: TGTGCCAGCAGCTTTTCCCTGACTAGCGGGAGGGATACGCAGTATTTT; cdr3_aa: CASSFSLTSGRDTQYF
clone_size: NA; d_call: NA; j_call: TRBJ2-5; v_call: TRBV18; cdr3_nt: TGTGCCAGCTCACCACTAGATTCGGGAAGGACGGAGACCCAGTACTTC; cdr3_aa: CASSPLDSGRTETQYF
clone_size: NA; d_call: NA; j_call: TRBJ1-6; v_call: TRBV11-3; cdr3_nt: TGTGCCAGCAGCTTAGGGGGCTCCTATAATTCACCCCTCCACTTT; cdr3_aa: CASSLGGSYNSPLHF
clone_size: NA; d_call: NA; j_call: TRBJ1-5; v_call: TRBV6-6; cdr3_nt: TGTGCCAGCAGCCTGGGTGTGGGCAATCAGCCCCAGCATTTT; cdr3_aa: CASSLGVGNQPQHF
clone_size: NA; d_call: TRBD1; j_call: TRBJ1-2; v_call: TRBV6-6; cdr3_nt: TGTGCCAGCAGTTCCTCCGGGACAGGGGGCGATGGCTACACCTTC; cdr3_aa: CASSSSGTGGDGYTF
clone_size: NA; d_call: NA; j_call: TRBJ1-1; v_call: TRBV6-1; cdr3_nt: TGTGCCCTCAGCCGGGGGTGGAACACTGAAGCTTTCTTT; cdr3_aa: CALSRGWNTEAFF
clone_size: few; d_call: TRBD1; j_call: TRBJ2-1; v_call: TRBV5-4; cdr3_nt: TGTGCCAGCAGCTTGGACAGGGGGAATGAGCAGTTCTTC; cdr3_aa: CASSLDRGNEQFF
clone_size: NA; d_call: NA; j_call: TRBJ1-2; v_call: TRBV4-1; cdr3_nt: TGCGCCAGCAGCCTAGAAGGGGCGCCGAACTATGGCTACACCTTC; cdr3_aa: CASSLEGAPNYGYTF
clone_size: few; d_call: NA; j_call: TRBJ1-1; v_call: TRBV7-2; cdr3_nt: TGTGCCAGCAGCGCACAACATAGTGTCACTGAAGCTTTCTTT; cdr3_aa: CASSAQHSVTEAFF
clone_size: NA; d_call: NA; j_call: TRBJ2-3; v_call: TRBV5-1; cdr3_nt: TGCGCCAGCAGCTTGGGCGAGCCCACAGATACGCAGTATTTT; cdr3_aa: CASSLGEPTDTQYF
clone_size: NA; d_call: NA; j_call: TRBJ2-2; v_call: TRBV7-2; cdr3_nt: TGTGCCAGCAGCTTAAGGGTCGGGATAACGTTGGAGCTGTTTTTT; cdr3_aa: CASSLRVGITLELFF
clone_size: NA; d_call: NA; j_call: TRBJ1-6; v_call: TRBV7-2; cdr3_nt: TGTGCCAGCAGCTTAAGGAAGAGGGGGAATTATAATTCACCCCTCCACTTT; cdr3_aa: CASSLRKRGNYNSPLHF
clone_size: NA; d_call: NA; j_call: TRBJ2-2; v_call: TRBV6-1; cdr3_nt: TGTGCCAGCGCTCGGCGGGAGAACACCGGGGAGCTGTTTTTT; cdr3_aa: CASARRENTGELFF
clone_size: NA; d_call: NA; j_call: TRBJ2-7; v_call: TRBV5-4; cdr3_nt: TGTGCCAGCAGCCCCGACACGGTCTCGAGCGAGCAGTACTTC; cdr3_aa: CASSPDTVSSEQYF
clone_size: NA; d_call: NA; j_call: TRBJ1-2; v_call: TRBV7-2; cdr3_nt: TGTGCCAGCAGCTCAAATTCAGGCCCCTATGGCTACACCTTC; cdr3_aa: CASSSNSGPYGYTF
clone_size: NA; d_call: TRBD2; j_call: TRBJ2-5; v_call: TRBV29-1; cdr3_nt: TGCAGCGTCACTAAAGGTGCCGGGACTAGCGGCTGGTTCGGGACCCAGTACTTC; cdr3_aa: CSVTKGAGTSGWFGTQYF
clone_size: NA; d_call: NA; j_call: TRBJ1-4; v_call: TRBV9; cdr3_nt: TGTGCCAGCACCCAGGGCGGTTGGACTAATGAAAAACTGTTTTTT; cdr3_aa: CASTQGGWTNEKLFF
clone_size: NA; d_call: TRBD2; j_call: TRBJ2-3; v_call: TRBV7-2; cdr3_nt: TGTGCCAGCAGCTCTAGCGGGGGGAAGACAGATACGCAGTATTTT; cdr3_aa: CASSSSGGKTDTQYF
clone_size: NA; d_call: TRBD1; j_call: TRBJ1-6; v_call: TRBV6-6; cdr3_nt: TGTGCCAGCAGCCGGGACAGGGTTTCACCCCTCCACTTT; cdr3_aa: CASSRDRVSPLHF
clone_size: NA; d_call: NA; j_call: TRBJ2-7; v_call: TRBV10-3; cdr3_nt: TGTGCCATCAGTGAGCACTACGAGCAGTACTTC; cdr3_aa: CAISEHYEQYF
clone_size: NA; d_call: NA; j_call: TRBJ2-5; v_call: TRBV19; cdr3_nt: TGTGCCAATGTGGGAGGGGGAGAGACCCAGTACTTC; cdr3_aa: CANVGGGETQYF
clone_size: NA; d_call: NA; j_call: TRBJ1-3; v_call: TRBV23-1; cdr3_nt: TGCGCCAGCAGTCAATCGTACAGGCCATCCTCTGGAAACACCATATATTTT; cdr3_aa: CASSQSYRPSSGNTIYF
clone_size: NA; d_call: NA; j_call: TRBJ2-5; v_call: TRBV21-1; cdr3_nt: TGTGCCAGCAGTGAAATACCACTTACTAGCGGGGGGAAAACCACCCAGTACTTC; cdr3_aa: CASSEIPLTSGGKTTQYF
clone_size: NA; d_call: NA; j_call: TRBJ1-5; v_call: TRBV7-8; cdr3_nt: TGTGCCAGCAGCTCCTTAACATATAGCAATCAGCCCCAGCATTTT; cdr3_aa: CASSSLTYSNQPQHF